Shown below are 9 T cell receptor beta chains from a single sample sequenced in a study of shared clonotypes between healthy human individuals. Sequencing was performed with immunoSEQ multiplex PCR; in TCRdb, only in-frame clones are kept and a portion is missing. The data hold fewer than 1.8 million clones, with approximately 98.5% observed a single time. Sequenced: naive CD4+ T cells sorted from blood. Subset defined: CD45RA+ positively selected. Every receptor here comes from a man aged 30-40 years in good health.

The chain combines TRBV27 with TRBJ2-2; 10 bases are a match to TRBD2. The CDR3 is made up of 14 amino acids. Germline values: CDR1 MNHEY, CDR2 SMNVEV (reference sequence). V gave up 7 bases and J gave up 5 bases; unmatched junction bases: 4. The CDR3 DNA is TGTGCCAGCACGCTAGCGGGAGAAACCGGGGAGCTGTTTTTT. It yields the protein CASTLAGETGELFF.

Regarding this clone: The sample has other DNA sequences that encode this CDR3 too. The chain has TRBV11-2 and TRBJ1-4, with D unresolved. The ends were cut back, 1 base at V and 8 bases at J, with 8 bases in the middle. Germline V gene data show CDR1 as SGHAT and CDR2 as FQNNGV. This CDR3 has 13 amino acids. Here the CDR3 DNA reads TGTGCCAGCAGCTTAGGGGTCAGCGAAAAACTGTTTTTT. It translates to CASSLGVSEKLFF. Combining the CDR3 with reference TRBV11-2 and TRBJ1-4 gives the whole variable domain EAGVAQSPRYKIIEKRQSVAFWCNPISGHATLYWYQQILGQGPKLLIQFQNNGVVDDSQLPKDRFSAERLKGVDSTLKIQPAKLEDSAVYLCASSLGVSEKLFFGSGTQLSVL.

The chain carries TRBV28 and TRBJ2-5; D not certain. In germline, CDR1 is MDHEN, CDR2 SYDVKM. Trimming cost V 2 bases and J 5 bases, with 9 bases left between them. The CDR3 spans 13 residues. The CDR3 region has the DNA TGTGCCAGCAGTTTAGGGCAAATGGAGACCCAGTACTTC. Amino acids: CASSLGQMETQYF.

This chain uses TRBV7-2 with TRBJ1-1; 9 bases map to TRBD1. There are 14 residues in the CDR3. Germline lookup yields CDR1 SGHTA and CDR2 FQGNSA. V lost 3 bases, J lost 4 bases, and 3 bases stayed unmatched. This CDR3 reads CASSLGQGVTEAFF. The CDR3 DNA reads as TGTGCCAGCAGCTTGGGACAGGGAGTCACTGAAGCTTTCTTT.

The chain links TRBV21-1 to TRBJ2-7; the listed D gene, TRBD1, was not tested against the DNA. TRBV21-1 is a known pseudogene. This CDR3 contains 16 residues. CDR3: CASSKIWTPSSYEQYF. For the CDR3, the DNA is TGTGCCAGCAGCAAAATTTGGACACCGAGCTCCTACGAGCAGTACTTC.

CDR3 amino acids: CASSSGASGLRTDTQYF. The CDR3, as DNA: TGTGCCAGCAGCTCGGGGGCTAGCGGGCTCCGCACAGATACGCAGTATTTT. The chain joins TRBV5-4 to TRBJ2-3, with TRBD2 matching 8 bases. Per germline, CDR1 SGHNT and CDR2 YYREEE (reference sequence). Trimming took 3 bases from V and 1 from J; bases not matched to a gene: 10. CDR3 size: 17 residues. Full variable domain (rest looked up from reference TRBV5-4 and TRBJ2-3): ETGVTQSPTHLIKTRGQQVTLRCSSQSGHNTVSWYQQALGQGPQFIFQYYREEENGRGNFPPRFSGLQFPNYSSELNVNALELDDSALYLCASSSGASGLRTDTQYFGPGTRLTVL.

The CDR3 DNA follows: TGCGCCAGCAGCTCCTATCACTTAACTGGGACTAGCGCCTCCCCCGGGGAGCTGTTTTTT. This codes for CASSSYHLTGTSASPGELFF. The rearrangement uses TRBV5-1 and TRBJ2-2; 10 nucleotides match TRBD2. Germline V gene lookup returns CDR1 SGHRS and CDR2 YFSETQ. Trimming at V came to 3 bases and at J to 6 bases, leaving 20 bases not matched to a gene. The CDR3 contains 20 residues. Together with reference TRBV5-1 and TRBJ2-2, the CDR3 gives the full variable domain: KAGVTQTPRYLIKTRGQQVTLSCSPISGHRSVSWYQQTPGQGLQFLFEYFSETQRNKGNFPGRFSGRQFSNSRSEMNVSTLELGDSALYLCASSSYHLTGTSASPGELFFGEGSRLTVL.

This rearrangement joins TRBV29-1 to TRBJ1-4; the D is unclear. There are 11 residues in the CDR3. Germline values: CDR1 SQVTM, CDR2 ANQGSEA. The V end lost 5 bases, the J end lost 8 bases, and 9 bases lay between the germline ends. CDR3 protein: CSVYNLEKLFF. The CDR3, as DNA: TGCAGCGTTTATAATCTAGAAAAACTGTTTTTT.

The rearrangement joins TRBV18 to TRBJ1-1; D remains ambiguous. The CDR3 is 16 amino acids. Trimming left V 0 bases short and J 0 bases short, with 11 bases between. Germline CDR1 is KGHSH and CDR2 is LQKENI. This chain's CDR3 is CASSPPRPSMNTEAFF. CDR3 nucleotides: TGTGCCAGCTCACCACCAAGGCCCAGTATGAACACTGAAGCTTTCTTT.